These 29 T cell receptor beta chains originate from one sample sequenced in a study of cytomegalovirus exposure and HLA in healthy donors. The method was immunoSEQ multiplex PCR; TCRdb's version includes in-frame clones alone and lacks a portion of them. The data contain fewer than 400,000 clones, nearly 90% of them singletons. Sequences were obtained from PBMCs. The receptors derive from a man aged 25-45 years in good health and CMV-seronegative.

V usage is TRBV19 and J usage is TRBJ1-4; 12 positions match TRBD1. Germline assignment: CDR1 LNHDA and CDR2 SQIVND (reference sequence). The CDR3 is 14 amino acids. Losses at the gene ends were 10 bases for V and 8 bases for J; bases not matched to a gene: 8. The CDR3 nucleotides read TGTGCCACCCGGGACAGGGGGCAAAACGAAAAACTGTTTTTT. This sequence encodes CATRDRGQNEKLFF.

The chain combines TRBV6-5 with TRBJ1-2, with D hard to call. The CDR3 loop spans 12 amino acids. Germline V gives CDR1 MNHEY, CDR2 SVGAGI. Trimming removed 5 bases at V and 5 bases at J, with 9 bases between. The CDR3 DNA reads TGTGCCAGCAGTAACTACGGTTATGGCTACACCTTC. It is translated as CASSNYGYGYTF.

The chain links TRBV9 to TRBJ1-2; 7 bases line up with TRBD1. The CDR3 has 14 residues. CDR1 SGDLS and CDR2 YYNGEE come from the germline V gene. V lost 3 bases and J lost 0; bases outside the gene matches: 2. Written as DNA, the CDR3 is TGTGCCAGCAGCGGGACAGGAGCTAACTATGGCTACACCTTC. It encodes CASSGTGANYGYTF.

The V call is TRBV7-2, the J call TRBJ2-2, with D possibly matching TRBD2 (5 bases). CDR1 SGHTA and CDR2 FQGNSA come from the germline V gene. Trimming pared 1 base from V and 6 bases from J, leaving 9 bases between. The CDR3 has 14 amino acids. CDR3 nucleotide sequence: TGTGCCAGCAGCTTAGTGGGCGGGCCCGGGGAGCTGTTTTTT. Translating it yields CASSLVGGPGELFF.

CDR3 loop: CASSRGGPLHF. CDR3 nucleotides: TGTGCCAGTAGTAGGGGAGGACCCCTCCACTTT. The chain combines TRBV19 with TRBJ1-6, with D uncertain. The CDR3 extends over 11 amino acids. CDR1 is LNHDA and CDR2 is SQIVND in the germline V gene (reference sequence). Deletions cut 4 bases from V and 12 bases from J, with 7 bases between.

With respect to this clone: Within the sample, other DNA sequences also encode this same CDR3. The V gene is TRBV5-1, the J gene TRBJ1-1; 7 bases agree with TRBD1. With V trimmed by 3 bases and J by 1 base, 3 bases remained unmatched. Per germline, CDR1 SGHRS and CDR2 YFSETQ. CDR3 length equals 14 residues. This CDR3 is CASSSNRGNTEAFF. The CDR3 DNA sequence: TGCGCCAGCAGCTCTAACAGGGGGAACACTGAAGCTTTCTTT.

CDR3 bases: TGTGCCAGCAGCTTGATTTCAGGAACGCCGGTGGGTAACACTGAAGCTTTCTTT. It codes for CASSLISGTPVGNTEAFF. The rearrangement uses TRBV5-6 and TRBJ1-1; unclear D gene. The CDR3 spans 18 residues. Germline V lookup: CDR1 SGHDT, CDR2 YYEEEE. V gave up 1 base and J gave up 2 bases, with 21 bases separating them. Filled out from reference TRBV5-6 and TRBJ1-1, the complete variable domain reads DAGVTQSPTHLIKTRGQQVTLRCSPKSGHDTVSWYQQALGQGPQFIFQYYEEEERQRGNFPDRFSGHQFPNYSSELNVNALLLGDSALYLCASSLISGTPVGNTEAFFGQGTRLTVV.

The chain has TRBV7-9 and TRBJ2-7; 10 bases map to TRBD2. V shed 1 base, J shed 6 bases, and the junction held 3 bases outside the gene matches. The CDR3 length is 14 residues. Germline CDR1 reads SEHNR; CDR2 reads FQNEAQ (reference sequence). CDR3 in DNA: TGTGCCAGCAGCTTAGTTTCTAGCGGGGGCGAGCAGTACTTC. This gives the protein CASSLVSSGGEQYF.

The J gene is TRBJ1-6, the V gene TRBV7-9, with a weak D call TRBD1 (6 bases). Germline V CDR1 and CDR2: SEHNR, FQNEAQ (reference sequence). The CDR3 spans 17 residues. Trimming left V 6 bases short and J 10 bases short, with 25 bases between. The CDR3 loop is CASSQQGGSAIVSPLHF. In nucleotides, the CDR3 is TGTGCCAGCAGTCAACAGGGAGGGTCTGCAATTGTGTCACCCCTCCACTTT.

In the case of this clone: The same CDR3 can be traced to other DNA sequences in this sample. Here the CDR3 DNA reads TGTGCCAGCAGTTACAATGGGGCACAAGAGACCCAGTACTTC. This gives the protein CASSYNGAQETQYF. This sequence joins TRBV6-5 and TRBJ2-5, with D possibly being TRBD1 (5 bases). This CDR3 region has 14 residues. Per the germline V gene, CDR1 is MNHEY and CDR2 is SVGAGI. V was cut by 2 bases and J by 2 bases, with 9 bases left in between.

The V call is TRBV4-3, the J call TRBJ2-2, with D unresolved. Germline lookup yields CDR1 LGHNA and CDR2 YSLEER. V lost 4 bases and J 5 bases, leaving 8 bases between the germline ends. This CDR3 is 13 amino acids long. The CDR3 reads CASSPVSTGELFF. The CDR3 DNA sequence: TGCGCCAGCAGCCCTGTCTCTACCGGGGAGCTGTTTTTT.

V is TRBV29-1 and J is TRBJ2-1; a weak D match, TRBD2 (5 bases). V was cut by 4 bases and J by 0 bases, with 10 bases left in between. This CDR3 is 14 amino acids long. The V gene's germline CDR1 is SQVTM and CDR2 ANQGSEA. CDR3 loop: CSVVSGSSYNEQFF. The CDR3 DNA sequence: TGCAGCGTTGTGTCGGGGAGCTCCTACAATGAGCAGTTCTTC.

V gene TRBV27 combines with J gene TRBJ1-5; 8 positions match TRBD1. The CDR3 has 17 amino acids. After removal of 0 bases from V and 6 bases from J, the junction contained 10 bases not matched to a gene. Germline V gene data show CDR1 as MNHEY and CDR2 as SMNVEV (reference sequence). This chain's CDR3 is CASSLSSGDRGGQPQHF. CDR3 DNA sequence: TGTGCCAGCAGTTTATCATCAGGCGACAGGGGTGGTCAGCCCCAGCATTTT.

DNA of the CDR3: TGTGCCATCAGTGCCCCGGGGGATAATCAGCCCCAGCATTTT. Encoded protein: CAISAPGDNQPQHF. This chain links TRBV10-3 with TRBJ1-5, with a possible D match to TRBD1 (5 bases). This CDR3 is 14 amino acids long. V was shortened by 4 bases and J by 4 bases, with 11 bases between the two germline ends. Germline V gives CDR1 ENHRY, CDR2 SYGVKD.

The rearrangement links TRBV5-4 to TRBJ2-7; TRBD1 agrees at 8 bases. The V gene's germline CDR1 is SGHNT and CDR2 YYREEE (reference sequence). After removal of 4 bases from V and 3 bases from J, the junction contained 12 bases not matched to a gene. This CDR3 spans 16 amino acids. CDR3 DNA sequence: TGTGCCAGCAGCCCGAGGAGTGGGACAGGAGGCTACGAGCAGTACTTC. Translated, it gives CASSPRSGTGGYEQYF.

This clone was observed a single time. The chain joins TRBV5-1 to TRBJ2-7; 8 bases align to TRBD1. The trim removed 5 bases at V and 3 bases at J, leaving 22 bases unmatched. Looked up from germline, CDR1 is SGHRS and CDR2 is YFSETQ. CDR3 length equals 19 residues. CDR3 amino acids: CASRHPQQSGGQGNYEQYF. DNA of the CDR3: TGCGCCAGCAGACACCCCCAACAATCGGGCGGACAGGGTAACTACGAGCAGTACTTC.

The chain employs TRBV4-3 and TRBJ1-2; unclear D gene. CDR3 length: 14 residues. CDR1 and CDR2 (germline): LGHNA, YSLEER. Deletions cut 0 bases from V and 4 bases from J, with 9 bases between. This CDR3 reads CASSQDQRRYGYTF. The CDR3 DNA reads TGCGCCAGCAGCCAAGACCAGCGCCGCTATGGCTACACCTTC.

The V gene is TRBV5-4, the J gene TRBJ2-7; the D is unclear. V was trimmed by 1 base and J by 0 bases, leaving 8 bases between them. The CDR3 loop spans 14 amino acids. The germline gives CDR1 SGHNT, CDR2 YYREEE (reference sequence). The CDR3, as DNA: TGTGCCAGCAGCTTGCGCAGTTCCTCCTACGAGCAGTACTTC. Translating it yields CASSLRSSSYEQYF.

The rearrangement links TRBV10-2 to TRBJ1-5, with 12 bases aligning to TRBD1. Germline values: CDR1 WSHSY, CDR2 SAAADI. J gave up 6 bases and V 4 bases, and 4 bases lay outside the gene matches. This CDR3 is built from 15 residues. In DNA, the CDR3 is TGCGCCAGCAGTGGGGACAGGGGGCTGGGTCAGCCCCAGCATTTT. Translating it yields CASSGDRGLGQPQHF.

The V gene is TRBV5-4, the J gene TRBJ2-3; D is ambiguous. The CDR3 sequence is 12 residues long. Trimming took off 4 bases at V and 3 bases at J, with 6 bases between the two ends. Germline lookup yields CDR1 SGHNT and CDR2 YYREEE (reference sequence). CDR3 sequence reads: CASSPTTDTQYF. The CDR3 nucleotides read TGTGCCAGCAGCCCGACTACAGATACGCAGTATTTT.

The count of this clone is one. The chain carries TRBV19 and TRBJ2-7; no reliable D call. CDR3 size: 15 residues. With 3 bases removed from V and 0 bases from J, the gap between germline ends came to 12 bases. CDR1 is LNHDA, CDR2 SQIVND, per germline (reference sequence). CDR3 sequence reads: CASSIGPGSSYEQYF. The CDR3 DNA reads as TGTGCCAGTAGTATCGGTCCGGGTAGCTCCTACGAGCAGTACTTC.

The chain is built from TRBV4-1 and TRBJ1-4, with a possible D match to TRBD1 (6 bases). Germline CDR1 reads MGHRA; CDR2 reads YSYEKL. The length of the CDR3 is 13 residues. The V gene lost 8 bases and the J gene lost 10 bases, with 17 bases spanning the gap. The CDR3 reads CASLSSGGGKLFF. DNA of the CDR3: TGCGCCAGCCTGTCCAGTGGGGGCGGAAAACTGTTTTTT.

The table lists this clone with a count of one. The chain employs TRBV7-9 and TRBJ1-5, with D tentatively TRBD1 (5 bases). This CDR3 is built from 15 residues. The germline CDR1 and CDR2 sequences are SEHNR and FQNEAQ (reference sequence). Trimming cost V 0 bases and J 3 bases, with 9 bases left between them. CDR3 region: CASSLAGGNNQPQHF. The CDR3 DNA is TGTGCCAGCAGCTTAGCCGGGGGGAACAATCAGCCCCAGCATTTT.

The chain couples TRBV9 to TRBJ2-3, with a weak D call TRBD1 (5 bases). Trimming stripped 1 base from V and 6 bases from J, with 18 bases between. The CDR3 has 16 residues. CDR1 and CDR2 (germline): SGDLS, YYNGEE. Here the CDR3 DNA reads TGTGCCAGCAGCGTACAACCCCTCAGGGAAAGGGATACGCAGTATTTT. Translation gives CASSVQPLRERDTQYF.

The chain uses TRBV4-3 and TRBJ1-2; D is undetermined. The germline gives CDR1 LGHNA, CDR2 YSLEER. V was trimmed by 0 bases and J by 0 bases, leaving 14 bases between them. The CDR3 runs 17 residues. DNA for the CDR3: TGCGCCAGCAGCCAAGATACGTCCCTGGGCCCTAACTATGGCTACACCTTC. Protein product: CASSQDTSLGPNYGYTF.

The chain has TRBV13 and TRBJ2-7; TRBD1 aligns across 12 bases. V gave up 0 bases and J gave up 4 bases; unmatched junction bases: 4. The CDR3 sequence is 16 residues long. Germline assignment: CDR1 PRHDT and CDR2 FYEKMQ (reference sequence). The CDR3 bases are TGTGCCAGCAGCTTAGGCGGGACAGGGGGCAATTACGAGCAGTACTTC. It is translated as CASSLGGTGGNYEQYF.

The chain is built from TRBV19 and TRBJ1-2; 10 nucleotides line up with TRBD1. The germline gives CDR1 LNHDA, CDR2 SQIVND (reference sequence). The CDR3 loop spans 14 amino acids. V lost 3 bases and J lost 6; bases outside the gene matches: 4. CDR3 sequence reads: CASSMHGTGDGYTF. The CDR3 bases are TGTGCCAGTAGTATGCACGGGACAGGGGATGGCTACACCTTC.

This clone was detected a few times. V gene TRBV19 combines with J gene TRBJ2-7; TRBD2 is a possible D gene (5 bases). CDR3 length: 13 amino acids. The germline gives CDR1 LNHDA, CDR2 SQIVND (reference sequence). The V end lost 5 bases, the J end lost 3 bases, and 11 bases lay between the germline ends. CDR3 in amino acids: CASSVRRNYEQYF. The CDR3 coding sequence is TGTGCCAGTAGTGTGAGGAGGAACTACGAGCAGTACTTC.

The chain recombines TRBV5-4 with TRBJ1-1; TRBD1 might be the D (6 bases). The V gene lost 0 bases and the J gene lost 3 bases, with 6 bases spanning the gap. The CDR3 extends over 13 amino acids. Germline CDR1 SGHNT, CDR2 YYREEE (reference sequence). The CDR3 spells CASSLDRDTEAFF. The CDR3 coding sequence is TGTGCCAGCAGCTTGGACAGGGACACTGAAGCTTTCTTT. The whole variable domain, remainder taken from reference TRBV5-4 and TRBJ1-1, is ETGVTQSPTHLIKTRGQQVTLRCSSQSGHNTVSWYQQALGQGPQFIFQYYREEENGRGNFPPRFSGLQFPNYSSELNVNALELDDSALYLCASSLDRDTEAFFGQGTRLTVV.